The 27 T cell receptor beta chains below all came from one sample that was sequenced in a study of T cell responses to AZD1222 COVID-19 vaccine. Assay: immunoSEQ multiplex PCR; the TCRdb copy retains only in-frame clones and omits some. In the table there are 65,000 to 100,000 clones, approximately 91% of which are singletons. The specimen was peripheral blood, collected 28 days after the second AZD1222 dose. These TCRs come from an adult who received the AZD1222 COVID-19 vaccine.

The V gene is TRBV28, the J gene TRBJ1-2; TRBD1 is a possible D gene (5 bases). This CDR3 is 12 amino acids long. V dropped 2 bases and J dropped 8 bases, with 9 bases sitting between them. Germline V gene data show CDR1 as MDHEN and CDR2 as SYDVKM. The CDR3 loop is CASSLNGGGYTF. The CDR3 coding sequence is TGTGCCAGCAGTTTAAATGGGGGAGGCTACACCTTC.

V is TRBV9 and J is TRBJ2-3, with D perhaps matching TRBD1 (6 bases). The CDR3 is 16 amino acids. CDR1 is SGDLS and CDR2 is YYNGEE in the germline V gene. The V and J ends lost 4 bases and 0 bases respectively, with 15 bases between them. CDR3 loop: CASSPQPGVSTDTQYF. DNA of the CDR3: TGTGCCAGCAGCCCCCAGCCAGGGGTGAGCACAGATACGCAGTATTTT.

V usage is TRBV30 and J usage is TRBJ2-7; TRBD2 agrees at 15 bases. Germline CDR1 reads GTSNPN; CDR2 reads SVGIG (reference sequence). This CDR3 has 13 amino acids. Trimming took 3 bases from V and 6 from J; bases not matched to a gene: 0. CDR3 sequence: CAWRGLAGGEQYF. The CDR3, as DNA: TGTGCCTGGAGGGGACTAGCGGGAGGCGAGCAGTACTTC.

The rearrangement joins TRBV2 to TRBJ2-7, with no clear D. CDR1 and CDR2 from the germline V gene are SNHLY and FYNNEI. V was clipped by 6 bases and J by 5 bases, with 17 bases between them. This CDR3 comprises 14 residues. CDR3 DNA: TGTGCCAGCAGACCAAACGTCCCTGCCCACGAGCAGTACTTC. It is translated as CASRPNVPAHEQYF.

This clone was picked up one time. CDR3 region: CASSTGLAGGYNEQFF. The CDR3 nucleotides are TGTGCCAGCAGCACGGGACTAGCGGGAGGGTACAATGAGCAGTTCTTC. The chain recombines TRBV7-8 with TRBJ2-1; TRBD2 aligns across 16 bases. The CDR3 length is 16 residues. J was trimmed by 4 bases and V by 5 bases; bases with no gene match: 2. The germline gives CDR1 SGHVS, CDR2 FQNEAQ.

This chain joins TRBV30 and TRBJ1-1, with TRBD1 identical over 7 bases. The germline CDR1 and CDR2 sequences are GTSNPN and SVGIG (reference sequence). The CDR3 is made up of 14 amino acids. The V gene end was trimmed by 3 bases and the J gene end by 4 bases; junction bases not matched to a gene: 8. The CDR3 nucleotides are TGTGCCTGGAGAAGGGGGCCCGGAGGCACTGAAGCTTTCTTT. Translation gives CAWRRGPGGTEAFF.

This clone appeared a single time. V usage is TRBV25-1 and J usage is TRBJ2-7; no firm D call. CDR1 MGHDK and CDR2 SYGVNS come from the germline V gene. This CDR3 contains 12 residues. The germline V and J ends were trimmed by 4 bases and 3 bases, with 7 bases remaining between them. CDR3 protein: CASSARSYEQYF. CDR3 nucleotide sequence: TGTGCCAGCAGTGCGAGGAGCTACGAGCAGTACTTC.

The chain carries TRBV5-4 and TRBJ1-2; 7 nucleotides agree with TRBD1. The CDR3 has 14 amino acids. Germline CDR1 reads SGHNT; CDR2 reads YYREEE (reference sequence). Germline trimming cut 3 bases from V and 0 bases from J; bases unmatched to any gene: 2. The CDR3 sequence is CASSWTGSNYGYTF. The CDR3 DNA follows: TGTGCCAGCAGCTGGACAGGTTCTAACTATGGCTACACCTTC.

The chain uses TRBV4-1 and TRBJ2-3, with TRBD2 identical over 7 bases. V lost 1 base to trimming and J lost 0 bases; unmatched junction nucleotides: 7. This CDR3 is 17 amino acids long. Looked up from germline, CDR1 is MGHRA and CDR2 is YSYEKL. CDR3 DNA: TGCGCCAGCAGCCAAGGGCTCCTAGCGGCTAGCACAGATACGCAGTATTTT. Translating gives CASSQGLLAASTDTQYF.

The V gene is TRBV19, the J gene TRBJ1-4; D remains ambiguous. CDR1 LNHDA and CDR2 SQIVND come from the germline V gene (reference sequence). The CDR3 is made up of 16 amino acids. V dropped 2 bases and J dropped 3 bases, with 13 bases sitting between them. CDR3 DNA sequence: TGTGCCAGTAGTATAAACGGTGCGGGAGCTAATGAAAAACTGTTTTTT. Translation: CASSINGAGANEKLFF.

This chain joins TRBV7-7 and TRBJ2-1; TRBD2 matches 15 bases. With 5 bases clipped from V and 7 bases from J, the junction kept 3 bases outside the gene matches. The CDR3 runs 15 residues. Germline V gene sequence: CDR1 SSHAT, CDR2 FNYEAQ (reference sequence). DNA for the CDR3: TGTGCCAGCAGCCGGACTAGCGGGAGGGGTAATGAGCAGTTCTTC. Translation gives CASSRTSGRGNEQFF.

The rearrangement uses TRBV6-5 and TRBJ1-6; D might be TRBD1 (5 bases). There are 13 residues in the CDR3. CDR1 is MNHEY and CDR2 is SVGAGI in the germline V gene. V lost 11 bases and J 6 bases, leaving 14 bases between the germline ends. The CDR3 protein is CAAKGLANSPLHF. In DNA, the CDR3 is TGTGCCGCGAAGGGACTGGCTAATTCACCCCTCCACTTT.

V is TRBV7-3 and J is TRBJ2-5; no clear D. The CDR3 is 13 amino acids. Looked up from germline, CDR1 is SGHTA and CDR2 is FQGTGA. V was trimmed by 2 bases and J by 1 base, leaving 5 bases between them. CDR3 protein: CASSLRGQETQYF. The CDR3 nucleotides read TGTGCCAGCAGCTTACGCGGCCAAGAGACCCAGTACTTC.

The J gene is TRBJ1-2, the V gene TRBV28; D remains unclear. CDR3 length: 12 residues. V was clipped by 2 bases and J by 3 bases, with 4 bases between them. In germline, CDR1 is MDHEN, CDR2 SYDVKM. In DNA, the CDR3 is TGTGCCAGCAGTTTACCCTACTATGGCTACACCTTC. It translates to CASSLPYYGYTF.

The chain uses TRBV24-1 and TRBJ2-2; 7 bases align to TRBD1. Germline V gene data show CDR1 as KGHDR and CDR2 as SFDVKD. CDR3 length equals 17 residues. Trimming at V came to 5 bases and at J to 2 bases, leaving 10 bases not matched to a gene. Here the CDR3 DNA reads TGTGCCACCAGTGGCTTAACAGGGGCCATTAACACCGGGGAGCTGTTTTTT. It translates to CATSGLTGAINTGELFF.

This clone was seen only a few times. The gene calls are TRBV19 and TRBJ2-3; a possible D gene is TRBD2 (5 bases). The V and J ends lost 6 bases and 0 bases respectively, with 10 bases between them. Germline CDR1 reads LNHDA; CDR2 reads SQIVND (reference sequence). This CDR3 region has 14 residues. CDR3 protein: CASRDPGSTDTQYF. The CDR3 region has the DNA TGTGCCAGTAGAGACCCGGGGAGCACAGATACGCAGTATTTT.

This clone was counted between two and nine times. In the same sample, other DNA sequences code for this CDR3. CDR3 sequence reads: CATSRDMGPNQPQHF. The CDR3 DNA follows: TGTGCCACCAGCAGAGATATGGGGCCTAATCAGCCCCAGCATTTT. The chain carries TRBV15 and TRBJ1-5; a possible D gene is TRBD1 (5 bases). CDR1 is LNHNV, CDR2 YYDKDF, per germline (reference sequence). V shed 0 bases and J shed 4 bases, with 10 bases lying between them. The CDR3 length is 15 residues. Full variable domain (remainder filled in from reference TRBV15 and TRBJ1-5): DAMVIQNPRYQVTQFGKPVTLSCSQTLNHNVMYWYQQKSSQAPKLLFHYYDKDFNNEADTPDNFQSRRPNTSFCFLDIRSPGLGDTAMYLCATSRDMGPNQPQHFGDGTRLSIL.

The CDR3 DNA follows: TGCAGTCCCCTGTTGGGGGTCGAGCAGTACTTC. This sequence encodes CSPLLGVEQYF. This chain links TRBV20-1 with TRBJ2-7; D possibly matches TRBD1 or TRBD2 (5 bases each). The CDR3 loop spans 11 amino acids. V was cut by 8 bases and J by 6 bases, with 14 bases left in between. Germline CDR1 DFQATT, CDR2 SNEGSKA (reference sequence).

This clone was counted between two and nine times. The chain has TRBV2 and TRBJ2-7, with TRBD1 identical over 8 bases. V trimming: 0 bases; J trimming: 9 bases; junction bases outside the gene matches: 13. Germline CDR1 is SNHLY and CDR2 is FYNNEI. This CDR3 spans 16 amino acids. CDR3 coding DNA: TGTGCCAGCAGTGAAGCGCTGGGGACAGGTCTACGAGGGCAGTACTTC. This codes for CASSEALGTGLRGQYF. Based on the CDR3 plus reference TRBV2 and TRBJ2-7, the full variable domain is EPEVTQTPSHQVTQMGQEVILRCVPISNHLYFYWYRQILGQKVEFLVSFYNNEISEKSEIFDDQFSVERPDGSNFTLKIRSTKLEDSAMYFCASSEALGTGLRGQYFGPGTRLTVT.

The chain has TRBV14 and TRBJ2-1; TRBD2 might be the D (5 bases). Germline-derived CDR1 and CDR2 are SGHDN and FVKESK. The CDR3 covers 16 residues. V was trimmed by 1 base and J by 1 base, leaving 11 bases between them. As DNA, the CDR3 is TGTGCCAGCAGCCAAGTGGCGGGCCTTTCCTACAATGAGCAGTTCTTC. Protein sequence: CASSQVAGLSYNEQFF.

This clone was seen only a few times. The gene calls are TRBV30 and TRBJ2-2; D perhaps matches TRBD1 (5 bases). This CDR3 is built from 15 residues. The V end lost 0 bases, the J end lost 4 bases, and 12 bases lay between the germline ends. Germline CDR1 is GTSNPN and CDR2 is SVGIG (reference sequence). The CDR3 loop is CAWSVRAPGTGELFF. As DNA, the CDR3 is TGTGCCTGGAGTGTCAGGGCGCCGGGCACCGGGGAGCTGTTTTTT.

The CDR3 nucleotides read TGTGCCAGCAGCTTAAGCAGAGGCACTGAAGCTTTCTTT. This translates into CASSLSRGTEAFF. The V gene is TRBV5-6, the J gene TRBJ1-1; no clear D gene. There are 13 residues in the CDR3. The V gene's germline CDR1 is SGHDT and CDR2 YYEEEE. V lost 2 bases and J 4 bases, leaving 9 bases between the germline ends.

A few counts support this clone. The chain recombines TRBV7-2 with TRBJ2-7; D gene ambiguous. The V gene's germline CDR1 is SGHTA and CDR2 FQGNSA. The CDR3 consists of 14 residues. The germline V and J ends were trimmed by 3 bases and 5 bases, with 14 bases remaining between them. The CDR3 region is CASSFYSRGDEQYF. In nucleotides, the CDR3 is TGTGCCAGCAGCTTTTACAGTCGCGGCGACGAGCAGTACTTC.

V usage is TRBV6-5 and J usage is TRBJ2-5; 9 nucleotides align to TRBD1. Per the germline V gene, CDR1 is MNHEY and CDR2 is SVGAGI. Losses at the gene ends were 6 bases for V and 5 bases for J; bases not matched to a gene: 7. There are 14 residues in the CDR3. The CDR3 region is CASRDRGASETQYF. CDR3 DNA: TGTGCCAGCAGGGACAGGGGCGCCAGTGAGACCCAGTACTTC.

Comment on this clone: The same CDR3 also results from other DNA sequences found in this sample. V gene TRBV7-9 combines with J gene TRBJ2-7; D gene ambiguous. The CDR3 loop spans 11 amino acids. Trimming took 5 bases from V and 4 from J, leaving 6 bases between them. Germline-derived CDR1 and CDR2 are SEHNR and FQNEAQ (reference sequence). The CDR3 sequence is CASSPSYEQYF. Here the CDR3 DNA reads TGTGCCAGCAGCCCGAGTTACGAGCAGTACTTC.

As concerns this clone: Other DNA sequences from this sample encode an identical CDR3 as well. The chain joins TRBV19 to TRBJ2-5; D tentatively reads TRBD1 or TRBD2 (5 bases each). Germline CDR1 and CDR2: LNHDA and SQIVND (reference sequence). This CDR3 contains 14 residues. Trimming cost V 1 base and J 0 bases, with 6 bases left between them. The CDR3 nucleotides read TGTGCCAGTAGTATAGGGGGGTACCAAGAGACCCAGTACTTC. Its protein product is CASSIGGYQETQYF.

The rearrangement links TRBV6-5 to TRBJ1-2; 9 bases fit TRBD1. Losses at the gene ends were 2 bases for V and 9 bases for J; bases not matched to a gene: 7. CDR1 is MNHEY, CDR2 SVGAGI, per germline. The CDR3 runs to 14 residues. The CDR3 nucleotides are TGTGCCAGCAGTTACCGGGGACAGGGAGTAAGCTACACCTTC. Translation gives CASSYRGQGVSYTF.